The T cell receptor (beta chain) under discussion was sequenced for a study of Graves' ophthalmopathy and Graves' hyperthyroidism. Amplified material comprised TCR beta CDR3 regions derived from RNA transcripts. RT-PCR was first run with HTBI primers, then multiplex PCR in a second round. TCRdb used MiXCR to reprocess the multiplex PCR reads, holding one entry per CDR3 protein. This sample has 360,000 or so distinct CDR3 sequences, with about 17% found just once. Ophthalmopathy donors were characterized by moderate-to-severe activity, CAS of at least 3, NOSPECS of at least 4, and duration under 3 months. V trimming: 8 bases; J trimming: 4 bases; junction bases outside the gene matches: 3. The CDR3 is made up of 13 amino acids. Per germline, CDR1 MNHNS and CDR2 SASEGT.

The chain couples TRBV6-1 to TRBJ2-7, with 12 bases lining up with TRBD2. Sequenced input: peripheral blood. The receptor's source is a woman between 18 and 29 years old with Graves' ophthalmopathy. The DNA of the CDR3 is TGTGCCAGCTTCGGGACTAGCGGGTACGAGCAGTACTTC. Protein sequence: CASFGTSGYEQYF.